This T cell receptor (beta chain) was captured in a study of shared clonotypes between healthy human individuals. V gave up 1 base and J gave up 4 bases, with 7 bases separating them. The CDR3 is made up of 13 amino acids. CDR1 and CDR2 (germline): MNHNS, SASEGT. Each replicate PCR on the sorted subsets used roughly 210 ng DNA (roughly 32,000 T cell genomes). In the authors' workflow: Filtering differed since immunoSEQ provided only junctions, with no quality scores. The table came from immunoSEQ multiplex PCR; TCRdb's copy has only in-frame clones and leaves some out. The V and J calls and the clone size are those of that table, but D and trimming were determined from the DNA. Of around 610,000 clones listed, about 96% were seen once; the top ten hold about 0.12%. Cells designated naive CD8 were CD45RO-negative and were positively selected for CCR7, with terminally differentiated effector memory CD45RA+ cells excluded.

This chain uses TRBV6-1 with TRBJ1-1; D uncertain. This sequence was found in a young woman in good health. Sequenced: naive CD8+ T cells sorted from blood. The CDR3 protein is CASSEVGVTEAFF. CDR3 coding DNA: TGTGCCAGCAGTGAAGTCGGAGTCACTGAAGCTTTCTTT.